Listed here are 19 T cell receptor beta chains from one sample, sequenced in a study of cytomegalovirus exposure and HLA in healthy donors. Amplification used 60 Vbeta primers and 13 Jbeta primers. Produced via immunoSEQ multiplex PCR; TCRdb's table is partial and in-frame only. The repertoire holds some 120,000 clones, with over 75% as singletons. What was sequenced was PBMCs. The receptors derive from a man aged 18 to 30 in good health and CMV-seropositive.

The chain employs TRBV28 and TRBJ1-1, with a possible D match to TRBD1 (5 bases). The V end lost 6 bases, the J end lost 3 bases, and 23 bases lay between the germline ends. The CDR3 is 17 amino acids. Germline CDR1 is MDHEN and CDR2 is SYDVKM. CDR3 protein: CASRIYSGGAQDTEAFF. The CDR3 nucleotides read TGTGCCAGCAGAATTTACTCGGGAGGGGCCCAGGACACTGAAGCTTTCTTT.

This chain connects TRBV7-8 to TRBJ1-3, with TRBD1 matching 11 bases. This CDR3 contains 17 residues. Germline V gene sequence: CDR1 SGHVS, CDR2 FQNEAQ. V was pared by 6 bases and J by 3 bases, with 10 bases of the junction left unmatched. The CDR3: CASSLPRTGGSGNTIYF. DNA for the CDR3: TGTGCCAGCAGTTTACCTCGGACAGGGGGCAGTGGAAACACCATATATTTT.

J is TRBJ1-2 and V is TRBV6-1, with 9 bases lining up with TRBD1. The germline V gene has CDR1 MNHNS and CDR2 SASEGT. V lost 5 bases to trimming and J lost 4 bases; unmatched junction nucleotides: 8. This CDR3 is 15 amino acids long. CDR3 region: CASSSTDRGGYGYTF. CDR3 bases: TGTGCCAGCAGTTCCACGGACAGGGGCGGCTATGGCTACACCTTC.

Concerning this clone: This CDR3 is also generated by other DNA sequences in the sample. This chain joins TRBV10-3 and TRBJ1-1; D is uncertain. Germline CDR1 ENHRY, CDR2 SYGVKD. The V gene lost 4 bases and the J gene lost 2 bases, with 8 bases spanning the gap. This CDR3 contains 13 residues. CDR3: CAISGTANTEAFF. The CDR3 DNA reads as TGTGCCATCAGTGGGACTGCCAACACTGAAGCTTTCTTT.

This clone showed up just a few times. The chain joins TRBV4-1 to TRBJ1-2; D is undetermined. This CDR3 comprises 13 residues. Deletions cut 1 base from V and 2 bases from J, with 5 bases between. Germline V lookup: CDR1 MGHRA, CDR2 YSYEKL. The chain's CDR3 is CASSQAVNYGYTF. CDR3 bases: TGCGCCAGCAGCCAAGCAGTCAACTATGGCTACACCTTC.

This clone was detected only a few times. The rearrangement uses TRBV5-8 and TRBJ1-5; 9 bases match TRBD1. Trimming cost V 2 bases and J 7 bases; bases outside gene matches: 7. The CDR3 runs 15 residues. The germline V gene has CDR1 SGHTS and CDR2 YDEGEE. CDR3: CASSFTGGAEQPQHF. As DNA, the CDR3 is TGTGCCAGCAGCTTTACAGGGGGCGCGGAGCAGCCCCAGCATTTT.

This clone occurred once. The chain carries TRBV30 and TRBJ1-2, with TRBD1 matching 7 bases. The germline CDR1 and CDR2 sequences are GTSNPN and SVGIG (reference sequence). After removal of 4 bases from V and 5 bases from J, the junction contained 7 bases not matched to a gene. The CDR3 contains 13 residues. Written as DNA, the CDR3 is TGTGCCTGGACCCCGACAGGGAGGTATGGCTACACCTTC. As protein: CAWTPTGRYGYTF.

V and J are TRBV4-2 and TRBJ1-1; D might be TRBD1 (5 bases). The CDR3 totals 13 residues. The V end lost 0 bases, the J end lost 8 bases, and 10 bases lay between the germline ends. Germline assignment: CDR1 LGHNA and CDR2 YNFKEQ. CDR3 residues: CASSQDGGHEAFF. The DNA for the CDR3 is TGTGCCAGCAGCCAAGACGGGGGTCACGAAGCTTTCTTT.

This clone appeared a few times. J is TRBJ2-5 and V is TRBV19, with 9 positions matching TRBD2. With 5 bases clipped from V and 5 bases from J, the junction kept 9 bases outside the gene matches. CDR1 LNHDA and CDR2 SQIVND come from the germline V gene (reference sequence). The CDR3 extends over 15 amino acids. The chain's CDR3 is CASSPRLTSGETQYF. The DNA of the CDR3 is TGTGCCAGTAGTCCCCGCCTTACTAGCGGGGAGACCCAGTACTTC. The full variable domain, in which reference TRBV19 and TRBJ2-5 provide the parts outside the CDR3, is DGGITQSPKYLFRKEGQNVTLSCEQNLNHDAMYWYRQDPGQGLRLIYYSQIVNDFQKGDIAEGYSVSREKKESFPLTVTSAQKNPTAFYLCASSPRLTSGETQYFGPGTRLLVL.

The chain uses TRBV6-5 and TRBJ1-2; D might be TRBD1 (5 bases). The CDR3 runs to 16 residues. Trimming removed 0 bases at V and 3 bases at J, with 14 bases between. Germline CDR1 MNHEY, CDR2 SVGAGI. The CDR3 DNA follows: TGTGCCAGCAGTTACTCGTGGGGCGGTCCTGACTATGGCTACACCTTC. Amino acid sequence: CASSYSWGGPDYGYTF.

The chain recombines TRBV19 with TRBJ2-1; 10 nucleotides align to TRBD1. Germline V gene lookup returns CDR1 LNHDA and CDR2 SQIVND (reference sequence). The CDR3 has 12 residues. J gave up 8 bases and V 11 bases, and 6 bases lay outside the gene matches. The CDR3 coding sequence is TGTGCCTCCTCGGACAGGGGGTATGAGCAGTTCTTC. This codes for CASSDRGYEQFF.

The chain recombines TRBV5-6 with TRBJ1-4; possibly TRBD1 for D (6 bases). CDR1 is SGHDT and CDR2 is YYEEEE in the germline V gene. The CDR3 has 19 amino acids. Trimming removed 4 bases at V and 5 bases at J, with 27 bases between. Here the CDR3 DNA reads TGTGCCAGCAGCCAACATGTAGGTACTTCCGGGACATTCAATGAAAAACTGTTTTTT. Translation: CASSQHVGTSGTFNEKLFF.

The CDR3 bases are TGCGCCAGCAGCGGAACAGGGGTTTATAATTCACCCCTCCACTTT. This sequence encodes CASSGTGVYNSPLHF. The rearrangement links TRBV5-1 to TRBJ1-6; TRBD1 agrees at 7 bases. Germline values: CDR1 SGHRS, CDR2 YFSETQ. This CDR3 is 15 amino acids long. J was trimmed by 4 bases and V by 4 bases; bases with no gene match: 5.

In its sample, this clone was seen a few times. The rearrangement links TRBV6-1 to TRBJ1-1, with D possibly matching TRBD1 (5 bases). The CDR3 is 13 residues long. V lost 4 bases and J 5 bases, leaving 11 bases between the germline ends. CDR1 and CDR2 from the germline V gene are MNHNS and SASEGT. The CDR3 region is CASSGQLRTEAFF. The DNA of the CDR3 is TGTGCCAGCAGTGGACAGTTGAGGACTGAAGCTTTCTTT.

The chain employs TRBV7-9 and TRBJ2-7; TRBD2 might be the D (6 bases). CDR1 SEHNR and CDR2 FQNEAQ come from the germline V gene (reference sequence). The germline V and J ends were trimmed by 2 bases and 0 bases, with 11 bases remaining between them. There are 15 residues in the CDR3. The CDR3 reads CASSLSASVSYEQYF. CDR3 nucleotides: TGTGCCAGCAGCTTATCGGCTAGCGTCTCCTACGAGCAGTACTTC. Together with reference TRBV7-9 and TRBJ2-7, the CDR3 gives the full variable domain: DTGVSQNPRHKITKRGQNVTFRCDPISEHNRLYWYRQTLGQGPEFLTYFQNEAQLEKSRLLSDRFSAERPKGSFSTLEIQRTEQGDSAMYLCASSLSASVSYEQYFGPGTRLTVT.

This clone was found a few times. J is TRBJ1-1 and V is TRBV5-6, with D possibly TRBD1 on 5 matching bases. V lost 1 base and J lost 1, with 8 bases in between. Germline values: CDR1 SGHDT, CDR2 YYEEEE. The CDR3 extends over 14 amino acids. CDR3 region: CASSLIGQNTEAFF. The CDR3 coding sequence is TGTGCCAGCAGCTTGATCGGACAGAACACTGAAGCTTTCTTT.

V is TRBV6-5 and J is TRBJ2-1; TRBD2 matches at 8 bases. Per the germline V gene, CDR1 is MNHEY and CDR2 is SVGAGI. After removal of 6 bases from V and 5 bases from J, the junction contained 9 bases not matched to a gene. CDR3 length equals 15 residues. The CDR3 here is CASRATSGPHNEQFF. The DNA for the CDR3 is TGTGCCAGCAGGGCAACTAGCGGTCCCCACAATGAGCAGTTCTTC.

This clone showed up just a few times. J is TRBJ1-3 and V is TRBV6-6; D gene uncertain. Germline assignment: CDR1 MNHNY and CDR2 SVGAGI (reference sequence). The CDR3 runs to 15 residues. Trimming shortened V by 4 bases and J by 0 bases, and 10 bases separated the two germline ends. This chain's CDR3 is CASSSRSRSGNTIYF. CDR3 sequence (DNA): TGTGCCAGCAGTTCCCGGAGTCGCTCTGGAAACACCATATATTTT.

The rearrangement links TRBV6-1 to TRBJ1-5; no clear D. V shed 7 bases and J shed 6 bases, with 7 bases lying between them. CDR3 size: 11 residues. Per germline, CDR1 MNHNS and CDR2 SASEGT. CDR3 nucleotides: TGTGCCAGCATGGGAGTTCAGCCCCAGCATTTT. Translating it yields CASMGVQPQHF.